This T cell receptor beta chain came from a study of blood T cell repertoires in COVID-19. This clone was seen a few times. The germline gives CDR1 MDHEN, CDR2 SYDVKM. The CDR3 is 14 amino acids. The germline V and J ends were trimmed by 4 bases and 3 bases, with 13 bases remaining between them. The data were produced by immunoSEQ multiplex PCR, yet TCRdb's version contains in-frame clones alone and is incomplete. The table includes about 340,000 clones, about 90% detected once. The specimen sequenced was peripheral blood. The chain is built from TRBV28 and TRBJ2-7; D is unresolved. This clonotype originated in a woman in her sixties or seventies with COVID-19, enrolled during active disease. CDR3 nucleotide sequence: TGTGCCAGCAGTTCCGATACAGATGGCTACGAGCAGTACTTC. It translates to CASSSDTDGYEQYF. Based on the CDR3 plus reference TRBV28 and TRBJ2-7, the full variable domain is DVKVTQSSRYLVKRTGEKVFLECVQDMDHENMFWYRQDPGLGLRLIYFSYDVKMKEKGDIPEGYSVSREKKERFSLILESASTNQTSMYLCASSSDTDGYEQYFGPGTRLTVT.